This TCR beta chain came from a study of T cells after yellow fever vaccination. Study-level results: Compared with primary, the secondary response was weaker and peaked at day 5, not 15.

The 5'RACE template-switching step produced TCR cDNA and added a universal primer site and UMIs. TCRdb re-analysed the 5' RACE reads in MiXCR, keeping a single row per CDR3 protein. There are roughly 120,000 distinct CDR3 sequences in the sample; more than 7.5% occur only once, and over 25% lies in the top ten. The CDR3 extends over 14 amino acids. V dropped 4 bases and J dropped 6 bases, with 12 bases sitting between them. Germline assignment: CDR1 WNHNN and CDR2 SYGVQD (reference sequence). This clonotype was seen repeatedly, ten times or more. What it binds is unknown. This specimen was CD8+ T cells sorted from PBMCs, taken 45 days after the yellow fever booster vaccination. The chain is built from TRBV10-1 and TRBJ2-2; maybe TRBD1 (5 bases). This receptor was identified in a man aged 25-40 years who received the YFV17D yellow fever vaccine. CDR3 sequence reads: CASSVSGMAGELFF. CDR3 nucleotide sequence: TGCGCCAGCAGTGTATCAGGGATGGCCGGGGAGCTGTTTTTT.